Below, 24 T cell receptor beta chains from the same sample are listed, as sequenced in a study of regulatory T cells in long-lasting Graves disease. Time point in this sample: newly diagnosed GD, antithyroid drugs for less than 3 months. PBMCs were the source of the RNA used for TCR sequencing. CDR3-region Arm-PCR and iRepertoire HTBI primers produced the TCR beta libraries. From the multiplex PCR reads, TCRdb called clonotypes with MiXCR, one entry per CDR3 protein. The repertoire holds about 430,000 distinct CDR3 sequences, with about 15% as singletons. The sample was also reused in another study, on T cells in Graves' hyperthyroidism and ophthalmopathy.

Sample: peripheral blood mononuclear cells (PBMCs), taken at new diagnosis, from a patient treated with antithyroid drugs. The receptors derive from a woman in her thirties or forties with Graves disease.

This clonotype occurred a few times. This chain uses TRBV7-2 with TRBJ2-4; D is unresolved. The CDR3 is 11 amino acids. CDR1 and CDR2 (germline): SGHTA, FQGNSA. Trimming took 7 bases from V and 7 from J, leaving 8 bases between them. The CDR3 DNA follows: TGTGCCAGCACCTCGGCGAACATTCAGTACTTC. Encoded protein: CASTSANIQYF.

This clonotype came up many times. This chain links TRBV20-1 with TRBJ2-7; D assignment may be TRBD1 or TRBD2 (7 bases each). CDR1 is DFQATT and CDR2 is SNEGSKA in the germline V gene (reference sequence). Trimming shortened V by 6 bases and J by 0 bases, and 18 bases separated the two germline ends. The CDR3 runs to 15 residues. CDR3 bases: TGCAGTGCCCCAGGGGAGGGGGCTGGCTCCTACGAGCAGTACTTC. It is translated as CSAPGEGAGSYEQYF.

The chain employs TRBV5-1 and TRBJ1-1; 10 bases fit TRBD1. CDR3 size: 18 residues. CDR1 is SGHRS and CDR2 is YFSETQ in the germline V gene. V lost 4 bases to trimming and J lost 2 bases; unmatched junction nucleotides: 14. CDR3 protein: CASSPSDRGKLFNTEAFF. DNA for the CDR3: TGCGCCAGCAGCCCTTCGGACAGGGGGAAACTATTTAACACTGAAGCTTTCTTT.

This clonotype was found many times. The chain carries TRBV12-3 or TRBV12-4 and TRBJ1-5, with a weak D call TRBD1 (5 bases). The CDR3 length is 15 residues. Trimming pared 3 bases from V and 0 bases from J, leaving 9 bases between. CDR3: CASSLEGISNQPQHF. The DNA of the CDR3 is TGTGCCAGCAGTTTGGAGGGGATTAGCAATCAGCCCCAGCATTTT.

This clonotype was detected ten times or more. CDR3 loop: CASIGVLAGGPVKQFF. In nucleotides, the CDR3 is TGTGCCAGCATCGGAGTACTAGCGGGAGGGCCAGTCAAGCAGTTCTTC. This sequence joins TRBV2 and TRBJ2-1; 13 nucleotides match TRBD2. J lost 11 bases, V lost 7 bases, and 14 bases had no gene match. Per the germline V gene, CDR1 is SNHLY and CDR2 is FYNNEI. The CDR3 is 16 residues long.

This clonotype was picked up many times. CDR3 nucleotide sequence: TGCAGCGCCCTGTGGACAGGGAAGGGCGAGCAGTACTTC. It translates to CSALWTGKGEQYF. V gene TRBV29-1 combines with J gene TRBJ2-7, with 8 bases fitting TRBD1. Trimming at V came to 7 bases and at J to 6 bases, leaving 11 bases not matched to a gene. The CDR3 covers 13 residues. Per the germline V gene, CDR1 is SQVTM and CDR2 is ANQGSEA.

This clonotype turned up a few times. The CDR3 region has the DNA TGTGCCAGCAGCTTATCACCAGGGATGACAGATACGCAGTATTTT. Its translation: CASSLSPGMTDTQYF. V and J are TRBV7-3 and TRBJ2-3, with a tentative D call TRBD1 (5 bases). With 2 bases removed from V and 3 bases from J, the gap between germline ends came to 12 bases. CDR1 and CDR2 from the germline V gene are SGHTA and FQGTGA. CDR3 length: 15 amino acids.

There are a few counts of this clonotype. This chain links TRBV5-6 with TRBJ2-1; 10 bases are a match to TRBD2. Germline values: CDR1 SGHDT, CDR2 YYEEEE. This CDR3 has 14 residues. J lost 15 bases, V lost 4 bases, and 13 bases had no gene match. This CDR3 is CASSASDSGRLGFF. The CDR3 DNA sequence: TGTGCCAGCAGCGCCTCTGATAGCGGGAGGTTGGGGTTCTTC.

Only one count was recorded for this clonotype. The chain recombines TRBV29-1 with TRBJ2-3, with a possible D match to TRBD2 (5 bases). V lost 3 bases and J 4 bases, leaving 8 bases between the germline ends. This CDR3 contains 12 residues. From germline, CDR1 is SQVTM and CDR2 ANQGSEA. This CDR3 reads CSVERESDTQYF. The DNA for the CDR3 is TGCAGCGTTGAGAGGGAGTCAGATACGCAGTATTTT.

This clonotype was seen only a few times. The chain is built from TRBV6-1 and TRBJ1-5; D is possibly TRBD1 (6 bases). In germline, CDR1 is MNHNS, CDR2 SASEGT. Between the trimmed V and J ends, which lost 3 bases and 1 base, there was a span of 10 bases. This CDR3 is 15 amino acids long. This CDR3 is CASSDNRVSNQPQHF. The CDR3 region has the DNA TGTGCCAGCAGTGACAACAGGGTGAGCAATCAGCCCCAGCATTTT.

This clonotype was seen repeatedly, ten times or more. The rearrangement uses TRBV19 and TRBJ2-3; D gene ambiguous. The CDR3 contains 13 residues. The V and J ends lost 7 bases and 1 base respectively, with 9 bases between them. CDR1 and CDR2 from the germline V gene are LNHDA and SQIVND (reference sequence). The CDR3 sequence: CASNGVRTDTQYF. The CDR3, as DNA: TGTGCCAGTAACGGCGTCCGCACAGATACGCAGTATTTT.

This clonotype was seen at least ten times. The J gene is TRBJ2-7, the V gene TRBV2; 8 positions agree with TRBD2. CDR1 is SNHLY and CDR2 is FYNNEI in the germline V gene. The CDR3 has 14 amino acids. V lost 5 bases to trimming and J lost 3 bases; unmatched junction nucleotides: 6. The CDR3 sequence is CASSTTGLVYEQYF. CDR3 nucleotides: TGTGCCAGCAGTACTACGGGACTAGTCTACGAGCAGTACTTC.

V is TRBV19 and J is TRBJ2-3, with D uncertain. The CDR3 contains 13 residues. The V gene lost 3 bases and the J gene lost 5 bases, with 9 bases spanning the gap. Germline-derived CDR1 and CDR2 are LNHDA and SQIVND (reference sequence). The CDR3 reads CASSINGEDTQYF. CDR3 nucleotide sequence: TGTGCCAGTAGTATCAATGGGGAAGATACGCAGTATTTT.

The sample holds a few counts of this clonotype. This sequence joins TRBV19 and TRBJ1-1; 7 nucleotides align to TRBD1. J gave up 1 base and V 4 bases, and 9 bases lay outside the gene matches. The CDR3 totals 16 residues. Germline CDR1 is LNHDA and CDR2 is SQIVND (reference sequence). This CDR3 reads CASSTPPTGQNTEAFF. The CDR3 nucleotides read TGTGCCAGTAGTACCCCCCCGACAGGGCAGAACACTGAAGCTTTCTTT.

The sample holds many counts of this clonotype. The chain joins TRBV19 to TRBJ2-1, with TRBD1 matching 8 bases. The CDR3 spans 17 residues. Germline loops: CDR1 LNHDA, CDR2 SQIVND (reference sequence). With V trimmed by 7 bases and J by 6 bases, 17 bases remained unmatched. CDR3 loop: CASMRESGQGLSNEQFF. In nucleotides, the CDR3 is TGTGCCAGTATGAGGGAAAGCGGACAGGGTCTATCCAATGAGCAGTTCTTC.

CDR3 sequence (DNA): TGCGCCAGCAGCTTGGAGGGGGGTTTGTATTTT. This sequence encodes CASSLEGGLYF. The chain recombines TRBV5-1 with TRBJ2-3, with D perhaps being TRBD1 or TRBD2 (6 bases each). The CDR3 is 11 residues long. Germline V lookup: CDR1 SGHRS, CDR2 YFSETQ. V was pared by 0 bases and J by 14 bases, with 10 bases between.

This clonotype was recorded many times. This chain connects TRBV3-1 to TRBJ1-2; D is possibly TRBD1 (5 bases). CDR3 size: 15 residues. Germline loops: CDR1 LGHDT, CDR2 YNNKEL (reference sequence). V was trimmed by 0 bases and J by 4 bases, leaving 12 bases between them. The CDR3 protein is CASSQEARASYGYTF. The CDR3 DNA reads as TGTGCCAGCAGCCAAGAGGCCAGGGCTAGCTATGGCTACACCTTC.

At least ten counts were recorded for this clonotype. This chain connects TRBV29-1 to TRBJ2-1; D is undetermined. CDR3 length equals 12 residues. The V end lost 5 bases, the J end lost 3 bases, and 8 bases lay between the germline ends. Germline V gene sequence: CDR1 SQVTM, CDR2 ANQGSEA. The chain's CDR3 is CSVSPNYNEQFF. The CDR3 DNA reads as TGCAGCGTTAGTCCAAACTACAATGAGCAGTTCTTC.

Many counts were recorded for this clonotype. This sequence joins TRBV7-9 and TRBJ2-7; perhaps TRBD1 as D (6 bases). CDR1 is SEHNR, CDR2 FQNEAQ, per germline (reference sequence). Trimming removed 5 bases at V and 4 bases at J, with 12 bases between. This CDR3 is 13 amino acids long. DNA for the CDR3: TGTGCCAGCAGCCCAGGGGAGTGGTACGAGCAGTACTTC. Encoded protein: CASSPGEWYEQYF.

The chain carries TRBV19 and TRBJ2-1; 9 nucleotides agree with TRBD1. Germline CDR1 reads LNHDA; CDR2 reads SQIVND (reference sequence). Trimming cost V 6 bases and J 5 bases; bases outside gene matches: 5. This CDR3 spans 14 amino acids. The DNA of the CDR3 is TGTGCCAGTAGCGCCGGGACAGGGAACAATGAGCAGTTCTTC. This encodes CASSAGTGNNEQFF.

The chain joins TRBV14 to TRBJ2-6, with 9 bases that match TRBD1. Trimming cost V 5 bases and J 3 bases; bases outside gene matches: 5. The CDR3 covers 16 residues. Germline CDR1 SGHDN, CDR2 FVKESK. The CDR3 bases are TGTGCCAGCAGCTCACAGGGGGCGCGTGGGGCCAACGTCCTGACTTTC. Translation gives CASSSQGARGANVLTF.

This clonotype showed up just a few times. V gene TRBV5-6 combines with J gene TRBJ2-1; D perhaps matches TRBD2 (6 bases). Germline CDR1 reads SGHDT; CDR2 reads YYEEEE. Deletions cut 0 bases from V and 4 bases from J, with 11 bases between. There are 15 residues in the CDR3. The CDR3 sequence: CASSLARETYNEQFF. The CDR3 DNA is TGTGCCAGCAGCTTGGCTCGGGAGACTTACAATGAGCAGTTCTTC.

V is TRBV7-2 and J is TRBJ2-2; 13 bases are a match to TRBD2. The CDR3 is made up of 15 amino acids. Unmatched junction bases numbered 1, after V lost 3 bases and J lost 6 bases. CDR1 is SGHTA and CDR2 is FQGNSA in the germline V gene. CDR3 coding DNA: TGTGCCAGCAGCTTGGGACTAGCGGGATCCGGGGAGCTGTTTTTT. This translates into CASSLGLAGSGELFF.

The chain is built from TRBV12-3 or TRBV12-4 and TRBJ2-7, with D maybe TRBD2 (6 bases). The CDR3 is 15 amino acids. V was shortened by 2 bases and J by 4 bases, with 15 bases between the two germline ends. CDR3 sequence reads: CASSLRDSPSYEQYF. Written as DNA, the CDR3 is TGTGCCAGCAGTTTAAGGGACTCCCCTTCATACGAGCAGTACTTC.